The sequence of this T cell receptor (beta chain) was determined in a study of beta chain features in type 1 diabetes. Overall study context: Across all samples, fewer than 120,000,000 sorted cells were examined.

To note about this clone: As yet, its antigen is unknown.

Whole-study results and caveats: Resolution of whether HLA type affects TCRB rearrangement was not achieved here.

Germline assignment: CDR1 SGHTA and CDR2 FQGTGA. V was cut by 2 bases and J by 0 bases, with 10 bases left in between. This CDR3 comprises 15 residues. What was sequenced were expressed TCRB transcripts, since all of the isolated RNA had been reverse transcribed. TCRdb keeps only in-frame clones here, not all; method: immunoSEQ multiplex PCR. The repertoire includes about 450,000 clones, about an eighth of them detected once, and less than 0.06% sits in the top ten. The receptor's source is a young woman in good health. The sequencing sample was made of naive CD4+ T cells from blood. V is TRBV7-3 and J is TRBJ1-2, with a possible D match to TRBD1 (5 bases). The chain's CDR3 is CASSLQGQANYGYTF. In DNA form, the CDR3 reads TGTGCCAGCAGCTTACAGGGCCAAGCTAACTATGGCTACACCTTC.